The clone carrying this T cell receptor beta chain was found many times. V trimming: 6 bases; J trimming: 3 bases; junction bases outside the gene matches: 14. The CDR3 runs 15 residues. CDR1 and CDR2 from the germline V gene are DFQATT and SNEGSKA (reference sequence). Preparation of the TCRbeta library was carried out with unique molecular identifiers. TCRdb recomputed calls from the PCR reads with MiXCR, one row per CDR3 protein. The data show 350,000 to 400,000 distinct CDR3 sequences, roughly 21% seen once. The data belong to a study of T-cell reconstitution after alpha-beta-depleted transplantation in children.

This TCR came from a human donor who donated a stem cell graft to a child with acute myeloid leukemia. V gene TRBV20-1 combines with J gene TRBJ2-7, with 7 nucleotides matching TRBD2. The sequencing here drew on PBMCs from the stem cell graft donor, taken from the stem cell graft. The CDR3 region has the DNA TGCAGTGCCGGAGGGAGGGCCGGCGTTCACTACGAGCAGTACTTC. Protein: CSAGGRAGVHYEQYF.